This T cell receptor beta chain emerged from a study of beta chain features in type 1 diabetes. The sample holds a few counts of this clone. The antigen is unknown. Study-wide results and limits: Shortening of TCRB CDR3s, moderate but significant, appeared in all four CD4+ subsets of Type 1 diabetes patients.

V was clipped by 2 bases and J by 6 bases, with 8 bases between them. CDR1 SGHAT and CDR2 FQNNGV come from the germline V gene. The CDR3 runs 13 residues. Since all of the isolated RNA was reverse transcribed, expressed TCRB transcripts were what got sequenced. Measured with immunoSEQ multiplex PCR; TCRdb has only the in-frame clones, and not every one. Of 600,000 to 750,000 clones detected, roughly 12% appear once; the ten largest clones hold roughly 0.12%. The chain employs TRBV11-2 and TRBJ2-1, with D unclear. The TCR sequence derives from a young man with type 1 diabetes. Sequenced: naive CD4+ T cells from blood. In DNA, the CDR3 is TGTGCCAGCAGCTTAAGCTACAGCAATGAGCAGTTCTTC. Its protein product is CASSLSYSNEQFF.